Presented here are 15 T cell receptor beta chains from one specimen sequenced in a study of cytomegalovirus exposure and HLA in healthy donors listed by TCRdb under 2017. The library was generated by the immunoSEQ multiplex PCR assay. TCRdb's version of the immuneACCESS table is confined to in-frame rearrangements and falls short of the full clone set. An unresolved V gene accounts for under half of the shortfall where checked; the remainder is of unknown origin. Recorded for this sample are 130,000 or so clones; roughly 89% of them occurred a single time. Together, the top ten hold roughly 9.2% of the sample. Sequencing input: PBMCs. These receptors were taken from a woman between 18 and 30 years old in good health and CMV-seropositive.

The gene calls are TRBV7-5 and TRBJ1-2; the table gives TRBD1 as D, unverified against the DNA. TRBV7-5 is described as a pseudogene. The CDR3 is 16 amino acids. The CDR3 loop is CVRSPGQGGPLYGYTF. In DNA, the CDR3 is TGTGTCAGAAGCCCCGGACAGGGGGGGCCCTTATATGGCTACACCTTC.

The genes are TRBV7-2 and TRBJ2-2, with no clear D. The CDR3 runs to 15 residues. Germline V gene sequence: CDR1 SGHTA, CDR2 FQGNSA. V lost 1 base to trimming and J lost 2 bases, with 8 bases between them. The CDR3 bases are TGTGCCAGCAGCTTAGATCCGGTCAACACCGGGGAGCTGTTTTTT. This encodes CASSLDPVNTGELFF.

The rearrangement links TRBV30 to TRBJ1-1; D unresolved. The V and J ends lost 8 bases and 8 bases respectively, with 18 bases between them. Per germline, CDR1 GTSNPN and CDR2 SVGIG (reference sequence). This CDR3 is built from 12 residues. The CDR3 DNA follows: TGTGCCACAATACTGATGCGGGCCGAAGCTTTCTTT. Its translation: CATILMRAEAFF.

V is TRBV16 and J is TRBJ1-5; 8 nucleotides agree with TRBD1. J gave up 6 bases and V 0 bases, and 7 bases lay outside the gene matches. Looked up from germline, CDR1 is KGHSY and CDR2 is FQNENV. The CDR3 loop spans 16 amino acids. In DNA form, the CDR3 reads TGTGCCAGCAGCCAATCGACAGGGGAAGACAGTCAGCCCCAGCATTTT. Translation gives CASSQSTGEDSQPQHF.

V is TRBV11-2 and J is TRBJ1-1; a possible D gene is TRBD1 (6 bases). The V end lost 1 base, the J end lost 4 bases, and 10 bases lay between the germline ends. This CDR3 spans 14 amino acids. Germline V gene lookup returns CDR1 SGHAT and CDR2 FQNNGV. CDR3 sequence (DNA): TGTGCCAGCAGCTTAGGAGGACAGCCCACTGAAGCTTTCTTT. It yields the protein CASSLGGQPTEAFF.

J is TRBJ2-1 and V is TRBV5-1; 9 bases agree with TRBD2. V lost 4 bases, J lost 4 bases, and 15 bases stayed unmatched. Germline-derived CDR1 and CDR2 are SGHRS and YFSETQ. The CDR3 has 18 residues. The CDR3 spells CASSPEVAGGTIYNEQFF. As DNA, the CDR3 is TGCGCCAGCAGCCCGGAGGTGGCGGGGGGGACGATTTACAATGAGCAGTTCTTC.

V usage is TRBV28 and J usage is TRBJ2-7; 7 bases are a match to TRBD2. The CDR3 has 14 residues. V lost 3 bases to trimming and J lost 7 bases; unmatched junction nucleotides: 9. Per germline, CDR1 MDHEN and CDR2 SYDVKM. CDR3 residues: CASSFGTLAEEQYF. The CDR3 bases are TGTGCCAGCAGTTTCGGGACCCTAGCGGAGGAGCAGTACTTC.

The chain is built from TRBV7-6 and TRBJ1-5; D is perhaps TRBD1 (5 bases). Germline V lookup: CDR1 SGHVS, CDR2 FNYEAQ. The CDR3 contains 13 residues. V was clipped by 4 bases and J by 8 bases, with 12 bases between them. The CDR3 DNA sequence: TGTGCCAGCAGCTCGGGACGGGGGAAGCCCCAGCATTTT. It encodes CASSSGRGKPQHF.

The CDR3 protein is CASRPGTGNTEAFF. CDR3 DNA: TGTGCCAGCCGTCCCGGGACAGGGAACACTGAAGCTTTCTTT. The V and J genes are TRBV19 and TRBJ1-1, with 8 bases that match TRBD1. The CDR3 is 14 amino acids. From germline, CDR1 is LNHDA and CDR2 SQIVND (reference sequence). V lost 9 bases and J lost 1; bases outside the gene matches: 7.

The chain joins TRBV12-5 to TRBJ1-2; 8 bases match TRBD1. Germline V CDR1 and CDR2: LGHNT, FRNRAP. V dropped 6 bases and J dropped 5; count of bases not matched to a gene: 17. This CDR3 has 17 residues. DNA for the CDR3: TGTGCTAGTGGAATAACTACCCCCAGGGGGCCGGATTATGGCTACACCTTC. It yields the protein CASGITTPRGPDYGYTF.

This rearrangement joins TRBV27 to TRBJ2-7, with D uncertain. The CDR3 is 13 amino acids. Per germline, CDR1 MNHEY and CDR2 SMNVEV (reference sequence). The V end lost 3 bases, the J end lost 1 base, and 7 bases lay between the germline ends. The CDR3 here is CASSLAVSYEQYF. CDR3 nucleotides: TGTGCCAGCAGTTTGGCGGTTTCCTACGAGCAGTACTTC.

This chain joins TRBV27 and TRBJ2-1; 7 nucleotides agree with TRBD2. Trimming at V came to 6 bases and at J to 4 bases, leaving 12 bases not matched to a gene. The CDR3 consists of 16 residues. In germline, CDR1 is MNHEY, CDR2 SMNVEV (reference sequence). CDR3 DNA sequence: TGTGCCAGCAGCCCCCTGGAGGGACTAAAGTACAATGAGCAGTTCTTC. Its protein is CASSPLEGLKYNEQFF.

The V call is TRBV4-2, the J call TRBJ1-2, with D hard to call. The CDR3 length is 16 residues. V lost 2 bases and J 4 bases, leaving 17 bases between the germline ends. CDR1 and CDR2 (germline): LGHNA, YNFKEQ. The CDR3 is CASSQLWAGQSYGYTF. In nucleotides, the CDR3 is TGTGCCAGCAGCCAACTTTGGGCAGGCCAAAGCTATGGCTACACCTTC.

The chain couples TRBV7-9 to TRBJ2-3, with 8 bases that match TRBD2. J gave up 0 bases and V 5 bases, and 1 base lay outside the gene matches. The CDR3 consists of 14 residues. Germline-derived CDR1 and CDR2 are SEHNR and FQNEAQ (reference sequence). CDR3 nucleotide sequence: TGTGCCAGCAGCCGGACTAGCAGCACAGATACGCAGTATTTT. Amino acid sequence: CASSRTSSTDTQYF.

The chain is built from TRBV4-1 and TRBJ1-3; 8 positions agree with TRBD1. Looked up from germline, CDR1 is MGHRA and CDR2 is YSYEKL. V trimming: 1 base; J trimming: 4 bases; junction bases outside the gene matches: 9. This CDR3 contains 17 residues. In DNA form, the CDR3 reads TGCGCCAGCAGCCAAGTCCCCAGGGGGCTTCCAGGAAACACCATATATTTT. Its translation: CASSQVPRGLPGNTIYF.